The 11 T cell receptor beta chains in this list originate from one sample, sequenced in a study of blood T cell repertoires in COVID-19. TCRdb's table, derived via immunoSEQ multiplex PCR, lists solely in-frame clones and lacks some. This table has about 88,000 clones, approximately 90% appearing once. The material sequenced was peripheral blood. The receptors originated from a woman aged 80 or over with acute or convalescent COVID-19.

The rearrangement links TRBV5-4 to TRBJ2-3, with 9 positions matching TRBD1. V dropped 0 bases and J dropped 3; count of bases not matched to a gene: 5. Germline lookup yields CDR1 SGHNT and CDR2 YYREEE (reference sequence). The CDR3 is 16 amino acids. CDR3 in DNA: TGTGCCAGCAGCTTGGCACAGGGGGCCGGAACAGATACGCAGTATTTT. Translation gives CASSLAQGAGTDTQYF.

This clone turned up a few times. This chain joins TRBV28 and TRBJ2-5, with 9 bases identical to TRBD1. Trimming took 5 bases from V and 5 from J; bases not matched to a gene: 9. Per germline, CDR1 MDHEN and CDR2 SYDVKM. The CDR3 has 15 residues. Here the CDR3 DNA reads TGTGCCAGCAGTAAGGGAACAGGGGGCTGGGAGACCCAGTACTTC. This encodes CASSKGTGGWETQYF.

This clone came up once. V and J are TRBV29-1 and TRBJ1-2; 9 bases are shared with TRBD1. This CDR3 is built from 13 residues. CDR1 and CDR2 from the germline V gene are SQVTM and ANQGSEA. V was pared by 5 bases and J by 3 bases, with 4 bases of the junction left unmatched. CDR3 protein: CSVQRDRDYGYTF. The DNA of the CDR3 is TGCAGCGTTCAACGGGACAGGGACTATGGCTACACCTTC.

The V and J genes are TRBV3-1 (or the pseudogene TRBV3-2) and TRBJ2-1; 12 nucleotides agree with TRBD2. Germline-derived CDR1 and CDR2 are LGHDT and YNNKEL (reference sequence). The V and J ends lost 4 bases and 0 bases, in that order; junction bases with no gene match: 13. CDR3 length: 20 residues. The DNA of the CDR3 is TGTGCCAGCAGCCCCCAAGGACTAGCGGGATCGAGGACCTCCTACAATGAGCAGTTCTTC. Translation gives CASSPQGLAGSRTSYNEQFF.

This clone has a handful of counts. This sequence joins TRBV5-1 and TRBJ2-3; 10 bases match TRBD1. The ends lost 3 bases at V and 2 bases at J; junction bases unmatched: 6. The CDR3 loop spans 16 amino acids. Germline V gene data show CDR1 as SGHRS and CDR2 as YFSETQ. Here the CDR3 DNA reads TGCGCCAGCAGCTCCCCGGGACAGGGGACCACAGATACGCAGTATTTT. It translates to CASSSPGQGTTDTQYF.

The rearrangement joins TRBV19 to TRBJ2-7; the match to TRBD2 covers 7 bases. CDR3 length: 13 residues. Germline CDR1 reads LNHDA; CDR2 reads SQIVND (reference sequence). J lost 5 bases, V lost 7 bases, and 8 bases had no gene match. Here the CDR3 reads CASNRGGPDEQYF. The CDR3 coding sequence is TGTGCCAGTAATCGGGGAGGGCCTGACGAGCAGTACTTC.

V gene TRBV5-1 combines with J gene TRBJ2-7; perhaps TRBD2 as D (6 bases). Germline CDR1 reads SGHRS; CDR2 reads YFSETQ. Deletions cut 0 bases from V and 5 bases from J, with 15 bases between. The CDR3 runs to 15 residues. CDR3 sequence reads: CASSLVRGKDDEQYF. Written as DNA, the CDR3 is TGCGCCAGCAGCTTGGTGCGGGGAAAAGATGACGAGCAGTACTTC. Variable domain in full (rest from reference TRBV5-1 and TRBJ2-7): KAGVTQTPRYLIKTRGQQVTLSCSPISGHRSVSWYQQTPGQGLQFLFEYFSETQRNKGNFPGRFSGRQFSNSRSEMNVSTLELGDSALYLCASSLVRGKDDEQYFGPGTRLTVT.

The V call is TRBV19, the J call TRBJ2-1, with 9 nucleotides matching TRBD2. The germline CDR1 and CDR2 sequences are LNHDA and SQIVND (reference sequence). J lost 6 bases, V lost 4 bases, and 7 bases had no gene match. The CDR3 spans 15 residues. CDR3 nucleotides: TGTGCCAGTAGTACAGGTAGCGGGAGAGCCAATGAGCAGTTCTTC. This codes for CASSTGSGRANEQFF.

The chain links TRBV3-1 (or the pseudogene TRBV3-2) to TRBJ1-4; D might be TRBD1 (6 bases). Germline V gene lookup returns CDR1 LGHDT and CDR2 YNNKEL (reference sequence). The ends were cut back, 1 base at V and 6 bases at J, with 18 bases in the middle. The CDR3 has 17 residues. The CDR3 nucleotides are TGTGCCAGCAGCCAAGGTCCCCTTCGGGGGGCAGATGAAAAACTGTTTTTT. Protein: CASSQGPLRGADEKLFF.

The chain joins TRBV29-1 to TRBJ1-1; D ambiguous. This CDR3 has 13 residues. Germline values: CDR1 SQVTM, CDR2 ANQGSEA. Trimming took 3 bases from V and 0 from J, leaving 8 bases between them. Here the CDR3 reads CSVDPQMNTEAFF. CDR3 DNA sequence: TGCAGCGTTGACCCCCAAATGAACACTGAAGCTTTCTTT.

This chain joins TRBV9 and TRBJ1-1; D gene ambiguous. Germline CDR1 and CDR2: SGDLS and YYNGEE. V lost 0 bases and J lost 3, with 9 bases in between. CDR3 length: 14 amino acids. CDR3 in amino acids: CASSVGGSYTEAFF. DNA of the CDR3: TGTGCCAGCAGCGTAGGAGGAAGTTACACTGAAGCTTTCTTT.